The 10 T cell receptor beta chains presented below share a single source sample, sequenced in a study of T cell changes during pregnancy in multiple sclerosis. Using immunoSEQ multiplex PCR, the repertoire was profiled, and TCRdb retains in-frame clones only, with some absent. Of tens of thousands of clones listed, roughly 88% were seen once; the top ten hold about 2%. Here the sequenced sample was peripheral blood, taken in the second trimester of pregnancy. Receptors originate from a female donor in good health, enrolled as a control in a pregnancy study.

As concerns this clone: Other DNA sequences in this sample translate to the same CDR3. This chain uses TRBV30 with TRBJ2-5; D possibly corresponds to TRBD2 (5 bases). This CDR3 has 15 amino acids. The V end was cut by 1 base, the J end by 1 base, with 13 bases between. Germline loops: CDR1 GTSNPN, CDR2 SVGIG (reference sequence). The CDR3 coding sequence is TGTGCCTGGAGTGGAACTAGTGGTGGCCAAGAGACCCAGTACTTC. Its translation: CAWSGTSGGQETQYF. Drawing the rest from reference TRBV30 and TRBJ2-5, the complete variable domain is SQTIHQWPATLVQPVGSPLSLECTVEGTSNPNLYWYRQAAGRGLQLLFYSVGIGQISSEVPQNLSASRPQDRQFILSSKKLLLSDSGFYLCAWSGTSGGQETQYFGPGTRLLVL.

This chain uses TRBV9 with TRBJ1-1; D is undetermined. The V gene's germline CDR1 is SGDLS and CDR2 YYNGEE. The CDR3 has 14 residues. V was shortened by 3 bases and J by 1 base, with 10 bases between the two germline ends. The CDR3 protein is CASSATMGNTEAFF. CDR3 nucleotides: TGTGCCAGCAGCGCCACTATGGGGAACACTGAAGCTTTCTTT.

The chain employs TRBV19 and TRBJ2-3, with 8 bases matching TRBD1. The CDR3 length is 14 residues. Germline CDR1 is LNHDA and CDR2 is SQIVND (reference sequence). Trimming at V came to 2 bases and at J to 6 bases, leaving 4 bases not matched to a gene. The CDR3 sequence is CASSIQGAHDTQYF. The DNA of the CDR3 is TGTGCCAGTAGTATACAGGGGGCGCATGATACGCAGTATTTT.

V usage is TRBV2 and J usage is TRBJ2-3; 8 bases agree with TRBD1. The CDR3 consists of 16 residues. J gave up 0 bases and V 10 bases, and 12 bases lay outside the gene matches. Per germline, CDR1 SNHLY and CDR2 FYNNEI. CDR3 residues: CATSGQATNSTDTQYF. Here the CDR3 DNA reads TGTGCCACCTCGGGACAGGCCACAAATAGCACAGATACGCAGTATTTT. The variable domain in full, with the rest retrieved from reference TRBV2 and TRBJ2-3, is EPEVTQTPSHQVTQMGQEVILRCVPISNHLYFYWYRQILGQKVEFLVSFYNNEISEKSEIFDDQFSVERPDGSNFTLKIRSTKLEDSAMYFCATSGQATNSTDTQYFGPGTRLTVL.

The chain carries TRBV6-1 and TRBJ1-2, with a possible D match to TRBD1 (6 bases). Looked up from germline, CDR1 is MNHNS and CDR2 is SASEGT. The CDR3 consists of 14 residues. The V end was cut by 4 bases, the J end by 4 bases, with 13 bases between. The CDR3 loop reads CASSVRQETYGYTF. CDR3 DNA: TGTGCCAGCAGTGTCCGACAGGAAACCTATGGCTACACCTTC.

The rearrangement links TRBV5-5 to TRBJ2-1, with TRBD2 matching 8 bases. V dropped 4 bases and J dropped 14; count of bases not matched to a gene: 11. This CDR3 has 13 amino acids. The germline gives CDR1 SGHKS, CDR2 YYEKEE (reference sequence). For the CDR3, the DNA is TGTGCCAGCAGCCAATTTAGCGGGGCGAGGGAGTTCTTC. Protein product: CASSQFSGAREFF.

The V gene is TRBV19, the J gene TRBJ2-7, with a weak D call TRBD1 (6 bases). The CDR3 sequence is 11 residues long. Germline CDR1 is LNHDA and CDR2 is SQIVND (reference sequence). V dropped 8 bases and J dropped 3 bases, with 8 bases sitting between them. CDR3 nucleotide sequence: TGTGCCAGTTCACAGGGCTACGAGCAGTACTTC. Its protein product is CASSQGYEQYF.

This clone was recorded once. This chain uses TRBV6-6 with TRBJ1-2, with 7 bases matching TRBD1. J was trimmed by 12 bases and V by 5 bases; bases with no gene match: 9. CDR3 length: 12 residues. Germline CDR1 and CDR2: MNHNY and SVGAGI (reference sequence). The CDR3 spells CASSKVGQRHTF. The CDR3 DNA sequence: TGTGCCAGCAGTAAAGTGGGACAGAGGCACACCTTC.

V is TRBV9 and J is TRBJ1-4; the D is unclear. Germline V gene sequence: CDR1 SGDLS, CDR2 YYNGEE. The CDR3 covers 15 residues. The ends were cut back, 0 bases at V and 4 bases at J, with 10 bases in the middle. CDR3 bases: TGTGCCAGCAGCGTAGCCAGAGGGATTAATGAAAAACTGTTTTTT. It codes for CASSVARGINEKLFF.

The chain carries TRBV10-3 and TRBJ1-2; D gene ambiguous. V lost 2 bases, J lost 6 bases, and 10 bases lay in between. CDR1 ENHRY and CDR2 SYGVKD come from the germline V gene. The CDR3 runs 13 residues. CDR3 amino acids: CAISETEEDGYTF. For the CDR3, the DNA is TGTGCCATCAGTGAGACCGAGGAGGATGGCTACACCTTC.